This section outlines one TCR beta chain sequence together with its context. Its antigen is not yet known. This sample was included in a study of T cells expressing NK-cell markers (TCRdb year 2020). Broadly, across the study: Three sorted T-cell subsets (CD3+CD56+NKG2C+, CD3+CD56+NKG2C- and CD3+CD56-NKG2C+) from 8 or 9 donors had their TCR beta-chain repertoires profiled. Among the eight sequenced donors, seven were HCMV-seropositive and one was HCMV-seronegative. The eight sequenced donors were randomly selected healthy volunteers, three men and five women. Illumina HiSeq 2000/2500, MiSeq or NextSeq was used to sequence libraries as 2 x 150 bp reads. Results and caveats for the whole study, not just this receptor: For 6 or 7 donors, the dominant CD3+CD56+NKG2C+ clonotypes were among the top 10 CD8+ clonotypes and accounted for 1.0-7.0% of CD8+ T cells. It remained unclear whether the expanded NKG2C-expressing T cell clones were specific for HCMV antigens. Those dominant clonotypes were again the most abundant among CD3+CD56-NKG2C+ cells in a few donors, at about 28.3-65%.

There are 17 amino acids in the CDR3, from cysteine to phenylalanine inclusive. DNA is not on record. CDR1 and CDR2 were assigned from the germline V gene as SNHLY and FYNNEI. The reads were generated on an Illumina HiSeq 2000. 5'RACE template switching, by which a universal primer site and unique molecular identifiers were added, was used to make TCR beta cDNA libraries. cDNA synthesis was primed from the TCR beta constant segment and was followed by two successive PCR amplification steps. The study's own analysis went as follows. MIGEC was used to demultiplex reads and group the reads by UMI, and MiTCR was used to assemble and quantify clonotypes. To exclude erroneous sequences, only TCR cDNA sequences supported by at least two reads were retained. The tcR package was used for downstream repertoire analysis, with clonotypes matched between fractions based on CDR3 nucleotide sequence plus V segment. VDJmatch was used to annotate antigen specificity against VDJdb, with one amino acid substitution in CDR3 allowed. TCRdb reprocessed the sequencing reads and holds a single record per CDR3 protein sequence, with no DNA. The V and J calls and clone size are TCRdb's, not the authors'. The sample's own table lists 300,000 to 450,000 distinct CDR3 sequences. The top ten clonotypes cover roughly 5.4% of the sample.

HCMV serostatus was determined by detecting HCMV-specific IgG in serum with a commercial ELISA kit. Ficoll density gradient centrifugation was used to isolate peripheral blood mononuclear cells from blood. The TCR sequence derives from a man aged 18-70 years in good health. Sequenced: blood T cells: a sorted CD56 or NKG2C T cell subset, CD4+ or CD8+ T cells, or bulk PBMC T cells (not recorded which). Here the chain combines TRBV2 and TRBJ2-7; TCRdb's D call, TRBD1, is unchecked because there is no DNA. The CDR3 protein sequence reads: CASSERLGGVSSSEQYF.